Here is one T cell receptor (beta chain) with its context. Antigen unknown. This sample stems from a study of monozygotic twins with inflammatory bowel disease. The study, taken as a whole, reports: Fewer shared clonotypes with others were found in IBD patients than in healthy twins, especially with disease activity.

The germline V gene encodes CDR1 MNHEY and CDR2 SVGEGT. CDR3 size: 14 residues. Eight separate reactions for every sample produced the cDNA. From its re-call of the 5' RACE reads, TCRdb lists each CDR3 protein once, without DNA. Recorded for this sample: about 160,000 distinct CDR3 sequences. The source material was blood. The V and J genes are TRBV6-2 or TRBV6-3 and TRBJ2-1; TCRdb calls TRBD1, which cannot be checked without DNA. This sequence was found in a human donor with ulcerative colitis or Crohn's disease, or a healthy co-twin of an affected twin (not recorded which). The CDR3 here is CASKMGVSYNEQFF.